This T cell receptor (beta chain) was captured in a study of HIV-infected patients and healthy controls. The CDR3 is 15 amino acids. The germline CDR1 and CDR2 sequences are SGHDN and FVKESK. V was shortened by 2 bases and J by 9 bases, with 18 bases between the two germline ends. This clonotype appeared many times. TCRdb re-called the 5' RACE reads through MiXCR, storing one row per CDR3 protein. Of 65,000 to 70,000 distinct CDR3 sequences listed, about a sixth are singletons. The receptor was isolated from a human donor in good health. The specimen was CD4+ T cells from blood. The chain joins TRBV14 to TRBJ2-3, with D uncertain. The CDR3 loop is CASSQTRRERLTQYF. CDR3 sequence (DNA): TGTGCCAGCAGCCAAACCCGGCGTGAGAGATTAACGCAGTATTTT.